This note documents a single T cell receptor (beta chain) sequence. The antigen is undetermined. Sequence at one end of the junction differs from germline and may be a read error. The CDR3 is 15 residues long. CDR1 is SGHRS and CDR2 is YFSETQ in the germline V gene. Autoimmune disease history or systemic immunosuppression was exclusionary. The data are from a study of OX40 agonist ivuxolimab in advanced cancers. About the research overall: All patients had ivuxolimab intravenously every 2 weeks at 0.01 to 10 mg/kg. The group had a mean age of around 60 years, ranged from 23 to 79, and was 80% to 90% male.

Study results and caveats: Within 6 weeks, CD4+ and CD8+ blood T cells expanded clonally at 0.1 to 3.0 mg/kg.

The table came from immunoSEQ multiplex PCR; TCRdb's copy has only in-frame clones and leaves some out. The data show 80,000 or so clones, approximately 85% seen once. The source material was CD4+ or CD8+ T cells sorted from blood, sampled in a trial of the OX40 agonist ivuxolimab. The genes are TRBV5-1 and TRBJ2-1; D unclear. This TCR was sampled from an adult with an advanced solid tumor such as melanoma, head and neck, liver or kidney cancer. This chain's CDR3 is CASSLEIGLPNEQFF. As DNA, the CDR3 is TGTGCCAGCAGCTTGGAGATCGGGCTTCCCAATGAGCAGTTCTTC.